Shown below are 20 T cell receptor beta chains from a single sample sequenced in a study of shared clonotypes between healthy human individuals. The assay was immunoSEQ multiplex PCR, and TCRdb's table has in-frame clones only and misses some. The sample includes about 560,000 clones, around 76% of them seen just once. Sample: PBMCs. The source of these receptors is a woman between 40 and 50 years old in good health. Some clones in this sample may be carry-over from other donors' samples.

The V and J genes are TRBV7-2 and TRBJ1-1, with D perhaps TRBD1 (5 bases). The ends were cut back, 3 bases at V and 7 bases at J, with 9 bases in the middle. The CDR3 runs 12 residues. Germline loops: CDR1 SGHTA, CDR2 FQGNSA. The CDR3 region is CASSFHRGEAFF. CDR3 nucleotide sequence: TGTGCCAGCAGCTTCCATAGGGGTGAAGCTTTCTTT.

The chain employs TRBV5-6 and TRBJ1-1; D is ambiguous. CDR3 length: 13 residues. From germline, CDR1 is SGHDT and CDR2 YYEEEE. V lost 2 bases to trimming and J lost 5 bases, with 10 bases between them. CDR3 in DNA: TGTGCCAGCAGCTTAGAAGAGGCGACTGAAGCTTTCTTT. Its translation: CASSLEEATEAFF.

In regard to this clone: A far larger clone is off by one base, so a read error is likely. The chain carries TRBV29-1 and TRBJ2-5, with no clear D. Germline V gene lookup returns CDR1 SQVTM and CDR2 ANQGSEA. The CDR3 extends over 11 amino acids. CDR3: CSVVEQGTQYF. The CDR3 DNA is TGCAGCGTTGTTGAGCAAGGGACCCAGTACTTC.

J is TRBJ2-1 and V is TRBV11-2; D is possibly TRBD1 (6 bases). Germline V gives CDR1 SGHAT, CDR2 FQNNGV. This CDR3 has 13 amino acids. V was trimmed by 5 bases and J by 5 bases, leaving 10 bases between them. CDR3 sequence (DNA): TGTGCCAGCAGCCTGGGACAAAACAATGAGCAGTTCTTC. Translation: CASSLGQNNEQFF.

The V call is TRBV5-1, the J call TRBJ2-2; 9 positions match TRBD2. V trimming: 2 bases; J trimming: 4 bases; junction bases outside the gene matches: 6. Germline V gives CDR1 SGHRS, CDR2 YFSETQ. This CDR3 comprises 16 residues. Here the CDR3 DNA reads TGCGCCAGCAGCTTTATGACTAGCGGAGCCACCGGGGAGCTGTTTTTT. The encoded protein is CASSFMTSGATGELFF.

The chain couples TRBV28 to TRBJ1-2; D ambiguous. Germline V gene data show CDR1 as MDHEN and CDR2 as SYDVKM. With 1 base removed from V and 4 bases from J, the gap between germline ends came to 4 bases. The CDR3 totals 12 residues. CDR3 nucleotide sequence: TGTGCCAGCAGTTTATTAGCCTATGGCTACACCTTC. Its translation: CASSLLAYGYTF.

This chain uses TRBV7-3 with TRBJ2-5; 7 nucleotides match TRBD1. Trimming removed 5 bases from V and 4 bases from J; junction bases left unmatched: 4. The CDR3 has 13 residues. Germline-derived CDR1 and CDR2 are SGHTA and FQGTGA. CDR3 sequence (DNA): TGTGCCAGCAGCGTATACAGGGGAGAGACCCAGTACTTC. It yields the protein CASSVYRGETQYF.

This clone has just one count. The V call is TRBV6-5, the J call TRBJ1-2, with D unclear. CDR1 and CDR2 from the germline V gene are MNHEY and SVGAGI. The CDR3 consists of 13 residues. The V and J ends lost 6 bases and 0 bases respectively, with 8 bases between them. The CDR3 bases are TGTGCCAGCAGATTCAAGCCTAACTATGGCTACACCTTC. It is translated as CASRFKPNYGYTF.

The V and J genes are TRBV15 and TRBJ1-2; possible D gene TRBD1, 6 bases. This CDR3 spans 14 amino acids. The V end was cut by 1 base, the J end by 7 bases, with 13 bases between. Germline-derived CDR1 and CDR2 are LNHNV and YYDKDF (reference sequence). CDR3 region: CATSRGFLQGGYTF. CDR3 nucleotide sequence: TGTGCCACCAGCAGAGGCTTCCTACAGGGTGGCTACACCTTC.

The chain is built from TRBV2 and TRBJ2-3; 10 bases are a match to TRBD2. From germline, CDR1 is SNHLY and CDR2 FYNNEI. The length of the CDR3 is 15 residues. V shed 5 bases, J shed 2 bases, and the junction held 4 bases outside the gene matches. The CDR3 DNA reads as TGTGCCAGCAGTCAAGGACTAGCGGACACAGATACGCAGTATTTT. It codes for CASSQGLADTDTQYF.

This clone was detected only a few times. The rearrangement uses TRBV2 and TRBJ1-1; D possibly corresponds to TRBD1 (5 bases). The CDR3 is 14 residues long. V dropped 6 bases and J dropped 1 base, with 12 bases sitting between them. Looked up from germline, CDR1 is SNHLY and CDR2 is FYNNEI. The CDR3 protein is CASRRDGENTEAFF. In nucleotides, the CDR3 is TGTGCCAGCAGAAGGGACGGTGAGAACACTGAAGCTTTCTTT.

The gene calls are TRBV19 and TRBJ2-4; 10 bases align to TRBD2. The CDR3 runs to 14 residues. J lost 9 bases, V lost 8 bases, and 10 bases had no gene match. CDR1 and CDR2 from the germline V gene are LNHDA and SQIVND (reference sequence). This chain's CDR3 is CASSLAGVPRIQYF. For the CDR3, the DNA is TGTGCCAGTTCTCTAGCGGGAGTACCTCGCATTCAGTACTTC.

This clone was counted between two and nine times. V is TRBV7-2 and J is TRBJ1-1; D is possibly TRBD1 (5 bases). The CDR3 spans 14 residues. Germline V gene data show CDR1 as SGHTA and CDR2 as FQGNSA. The V and J ends lost 1 base and 5 bases respectively, with 11 bases between them. The chain's CDR3 is CASSLVGRGTEAFF. CDR3 sequence (DNA): TGTGCCAGCAGCTTAGTTGGGCGGGGGACTGAAGCTTTCTTT. Together with reference TRBV7-2 and TRBJ1-1, the CDR3 gives the full variable domain: GAGVSQSPSNKVTEKGKDVELRCDPISGHTALYWYRQSLGQGLEFLIYFQGNSAPDKSGLPSDRFSAERTGGSVSTLTIQRTQQEDSAVYLCASSLVGRGTEAFFGQGTRLTVV.

CDR3 nucleotides: TGTGCCTGGAGTGACGGGTCTAGCACAGATACGCAGTATTTT. It is translated as CAWSDGSSTDTQYF. V is TRBV30 and J is TRBJ2-3; D gene ambiguous. The germline V gene encodes CDR1 GTSNPN and CDR2 SVGIG (reference sequence). This CDR3 has 14 residues. Deletions cut 1 base from V and 0 bases from J, with 8 bases between.

The rearrangement joins TRBV7-6 to TRBJ2-7, with D perhaps assigned TRBD1 or TRBD2 (5 bases each). Germline CDR1 SGHVS, CDR2 FNYEAQ. The CDR3 spans 17 residues. Trimming removed 0 bases at V and 2 bases at J, with 17 bases between. Here the CDR3 DNA reads TGTGCCAGCAGCTTAGCCCCACGGGGCCGGCGGGCCTACGAGCAGTACTTC. Amino acid sequence: CASSLAPRGRRAYEQYF. Together with reference TRBV7-6 and TRBJ2-7, the CDR3 gives the full variable domain: GAGVSQSPRYKVTKRGQDVALRCDPISGHVSLYWYRQALGQGPEFLTYFNYEAQQDKSGLPNDRFSAERPEGSISTLTIQRTEQRDSAMYRCASSLAPRGRRAYEQYFGPGTRLTVT.

This clone turned up a few times. V gene TRBV5-1 combines with J gene TRBJ2-2; 8 bases are a match to TRBD1. The germline gives CDR1 SGHRS, CDR2 YFSETQ. Losses at the gene ends were 4 bases for V and 0 bases for J; bases not matched to a gene: 11. CDR3 length equals 18 residues. CDR3 in amino acids: CASSLDLRGPTNTGELFF. The CDR3 DNA sequence: TGCGCCAGCAGCCTTGACCTCAGGGGGCCAACGAACACCGGGGAGCTGTTTTTT.

This chain links TRBV7-9 with TRBJ2-4, with 9 bases lining up with TRBD1. The CDR3 contains 16 residues. V shed 5 bases, J shed 6 bases, and the junction held 11 bases outside the gene matches. Germline CDR1 reads SEHNR; CDR2 reads FQNEAQ (reference sequence). CDR3 loop: CASSPWTGALGNIQYF. The CDR3 coding sequence is TGTGCCAGCAGCCCCTGGACAGGGGCTTTGGGAAACATTCAGTACTTC.

The chain links TRBV29-1 to TRBJ2-2; D perhaps matches TRBD2 (6 bases). Trimming left V 4 bases short and J 1 base short, with 13 bases between. Germline CDR1 is SQVTM and CDR2 is ANQGSEA. This CDR3 has 15 amino acids. The CDR3 spells CSVGDLGGNTGELFF. The CDR3 DNA sequence: TGCAGCGTTGGAGATCTGGGGGGGAACACCGGGGAGCTGTTTTTT.

This chain joins TRBV4-3 and TRBJ2-5; D unresolved. Near its end, the DNA agrees better with TRBJ2-7, so the J call may be wrong. This CDR3 is 15 amino acids long. Germline CDR1 is LGHNA and CDR2 is YSLEER. Here the CDR3 reads CASSQDSQWGYEQYF. The DNA of the CDR3 is TGCGCCAGCAGCCAAGATTCCCAGTGGGGCTACGAGCAGTACTTC.

The chain has TRBV5-6 and TRBJ2-7, with D unclear. V lost 4 bases and J lost 2, with 4 bases in between. The germline gives CDR1 SGHDT, CDR2 YYEEEE. The CDR3 loop spans 11 amino acids. The CDR3 sequence is CASSPPYEQYF. CDR3 bases: TGTGCCAGCAGCCCTCCCTACGAGCAGTACTTC.